This is a list of T cell receptor beta chains from one sample in a study of PD-1 blockade in classical Hodgkin lymphoma. TCRdb's table, derived via immunoSEQ multiplex PCR, lists solely in-frame clones and lacks some. The table includes about 30,000 clones, about nine tenths detected once. Sequenced material: CD4+ T cells from blood. The receptors were sampled from a human donor with classical Hodgkin lymphoma. The CDR3 runs from the conserved cysteine through the conserved F or W. A D gene is named only where the DNA matches it firmly. Only part of the rows carry a size: once, few, many, or a class if the clone is expanded.

V	D	size	J	DNA	CDR3
TRBV5-4	TRBD2	-	TRBJ2-1	TGTGCCAGCAGTTGGGGACTAGCCGGTTCCTACAATGAGCAGTTCTTC	CASSWGLAGSYNEQFF
TRBV7-9	-	-	TRBJ2-7	TGTGCCAGCAGCATGGACCCTAGGCTACGGTACTTC	CASSMDPRLRYF
TRBV15	-	-	TRBJ2-3	TGTGCCACCAGCAGAGAGGGCAGCACAGATACGCAGTATTTT	CATSREGSTDTQYF
TRBV4-2	TRBD2	once	TRBJ2-2	TGTGCCAGCAGCCCGGGACTAGCGGCGAACACCGGGGAGCTGTTTTTT	CASSPGLAANTGELFF
TRBV6-5	TRBD2	-	TRBJ2-3	TGTGCCAGCAGTTACTCGGCGGGAGCGGGAGATACGCAGTATTTT	CASSYSAGAGDTQYF
TRBV10-3	-	-	TRBJ2-3	TGTGCCATCAGTGGGCAAGCCCCAGATACGCAGTATTTT	CAISGQAPDTQYF
TRBV6-5	TRBD2	-	TRBJ2-1	TGTGCCAGCAGTTACCGCGGGAGGTCCTACAATGAGCAGTTCTTC	CASSYRGRSYNEQFF
TRBV29-1	-	-	TRBJ2-1	TGCAGCGTTGTGGGCCGATACAATGAGCAGTTCTTC	CSVVGRYNEQFF
TRBV28	-	once	TRBJ2-1	TGTGCCAGCAGTTTATGGCTGACCTTGGCGGGAAGTACCAGCTCCTACAATGAGCAGTTCTTC	CASSLWLTLAGSTSSYNEQFF
TRBV7-3	TRBD2	-	TRBJ2-1	TGTGCCAGCAGCTTAGTTGGGACTAGCGGAAATGAGCAGTTCTTC	CASSLVGTSGNEQFF
TRBV19	-	once	TRBJ1-3	TGTGCCAGTAGTATAAGTCGCCGGTCGTGGGACACCATATATTTT	CASSISRRSWDTIYF
TRBV28	-	-	TRBJ1-1	TGTGCCAGCAGTTCCCAGGGCCCGGGGAACACTGAAGCTTTCTTT	CASSSQGPGNTEAFF
TRBV7-9	TRBD1	-	TRBJ1-2	TGTGCCAGCAGCCAGGACAGGGTGCTCGGCTACACCTTC	CASSQDRVLGYTF
TRBV10-1	TRBD2	-	TRBJ2-3	TGCGCCAGCAGTGTTGCCAGCGGGATAAGAAATACGCAGTATTTT	CASSVASGIRNTQYF
TRBV7-6	TRBD1	-	TRBJ1-4	TGTGCCAGCAGCTTAAGGGCAGGACAGGGGGCGCTGATTGAAAAACTGTTTTTT	CASSLRAGQGALIEKLFF
TRBV30	TRBD2	-	TRBJ2-1	TGTGCCTGGAGTAGGGGTAGCGGGAGTTACAATGAGCAGTTCTTC	CAWSRGSGSYNEQFF
TRBV18	-	-	TRBJ2-4	TGTGCCAGCTCACCCTTGGACGGAAAAAACATTCAGTACTTC	CASSPLDGKNIQYF
TRBV5-6	-	-	TRBJ2-2	TGTGCCAGCAGTCTTAGCGGGGAGCTGTTTTTT	CASSLSGELFF
TRBV7-9	TRBD1	-	TRBJ1-1	TGTGCCAGCAGCCCCCGACAGGGCTCGAACACTGAAGCTTTCTTT	CASSPRQGSNTEAFF
TRBV28	-	-	TRBJ1-2	TGTGCCAGCAAGGGGCAAAACTATGGCTACACCTTC	CASKGQNYGYTF
TRBV6-6	-	-	TRBJ1-2	TGTGCCAGCTCAGATTACAGGGCAAACTATGGCTACACCTTC	CASSDYRANYGYTF
TRBV7-9	-	-	TRBJ1-2	TGTGCCAGCAGCCGGGAGTCCCCCAACTATGGCTACACCTTC	CASSRESPNYGYTF
TRBV7-9	TRBD1	-	TRBJ2-1	TGTGCCAGCAGCACAGGGGGTAGCGAGCAGTTCTTC	CASSTGGSEQFF
TRBV28	-	-	TRBJ1-5	TGTGCCAGCAGTTTATACAGGCAGCCCCAGCATTTT	CASSLYRQPQHF
TRBV5-1	-	-	TRBJ2-2	TGCGCCAGCAGCTTGGCCGGCAGCGCTAACACCGGGGAGCTGTTTTTT	CASSLAGSANTGELFF
TRBV5-1	TRBD2	-	TRBJ2-2	TGCGCCAGCAGTATCGGGACTAGCGGGTTCGGGGAGCTGTTTTTT	CASSIGTSGFGELFF
TRBV9	-	-	TRBJ1-3	TGTGCCAGCAGCGTAGTATCCCCGGAATCTGGAAACACCATATATTTT	CASSVVSPESGNTIYF
TRBV19	TRBD1	few	TRBJ1-1	TGTGCCAGTAGTATAGGTAGACAGGGACTGAACACTGAAGCTTTCTTT	CASSIGRQGLNTEAFF
TRBV6-1	TRBD1	-	TRBJ1-2	TGTGCCAGCAGGGAGATACGACAGGGGCTGGAAGGCTACACCTTC	CASREIRQGLEGYTF
TRBV19	-	-	TRBJ1-5	TGTGCCAGTAGTATCAGGGGCAATCAGCCCCAGCATTTT	CASSIRGNQPQHF
TRBV20-1	-	-	TRBJ1-2	TGCAGTGGCAGTTCTAACTATGGCTACACCTTC	CSGSSNYGYTF
TRBV4-2	-	once	TRBJ1-3	TGTGCCAGCAGCCAAGATAAAACGGCTCGCTCTGGAAACACCATATATTTT	CASSQDKTARSGNTIYF
TRBV5-5	-	-	TRBJ2-6	TGTGCCAGCAGCTTGGCCACAGGGCGTTCCGGGGCCAACGTCCTGACTTTC	CASSLATGRSGANVLTF
TRBV18	-	-	TRBJ2-1	TGTGCCAGCTCACCACCGTCTGGTTACTCCTACAATGAGCAGTTCTTC	CASSPPSGYSYNEQFF
TRBV9	-	-	TRBJ2-2	TGTGCCAGCAGCGTAGCGGATAGCGGAACCACCGGGGAGCTGTTTTTT	CASSVADSGTTGELFF
TRBV5-1	-	-	TRBJ2-1	TGCGCCAGCAGCTTAGTGCTAGCCCAGGGTGAGCAGTTCTTC	CASSLVLAQGEQFF
TRBV2	-	once	TRBJ2-7	TGTGCCCAGAGCCCGTCGGCCTCCTACGAGCAGTACTTC	CAQSPSASYEQYF
TRBV5-4	-	few	TRBJ1-3	TGTGCCAGCAGCTTGGAGTCCGGAAACACCATATATTTT	CASSLESGNTIYF
TRBV2	TRBD2	-	TRBJ2-3	TGTGCCAGCACCGAGGTTGCTAGCGGTACAGATACGCAGTATTTT	CASTEVASGTDTQYF
TRBV6-1	-	-	TRBJ2-5	TGTGCCAGCAGTGGGGCCGTAGGGGTACGAGAGACCCAGTACTTC	CASSGAVGVRETQYF
TRBV6-5	-	-	TRBJ2-3	TGTGCCAGCAGTTCCATTATGGATACGCAGTATTTT	CASSSIMDTQYF
TRBV2	TRBD2	-	TRBJ2-7	TGTGCCAGCACCAAGGGGCTAGCGGGAGCCGGGGAGCAGTACTTC	CASTKGLAGAGEQYF
TRBV9	-	once	TRBJ1-1	TGTGCCAGCAGCGGGCGGCCCCGTATCAGGGAGAACTGGAATGAAGCTTTCTTT	CASSGRPRIRENWNEAFF
TRBV28	-	few	TRBJ1-1	TGTGCCAGCAGTTCGCCGATTGAAGCTTTCTTT	CASSSPIEAFF
TRBV5-1	-	once	TRBJ1-1	TGCGCCAGCAGCTTGGCCGGGCAAGCTACTGAAGCTTTCTTT	CASSLAGQATEAFF
TRBV5-1	TRBD2	-	TRBJ2-1	TGCGCCAGCAGCCTCCTCGGGCTAGCGGGAGTTGCCAATGAGCAGTTCTTC	CASSLLGLAGVANEQFF
TRBV5-5	TRBD1	-	TRBJ1-2	TGTGCCAGCAGCGAAGGGACAGGGGGCGTTTATAGTGGCTACACCTTC	CASSEGTGGVYSGYTF
TRBV19	TRBD2	-	TRBJ2-1	TGTGCCAGTAGTATGGGGACTAGCGGGGGGGAGAATGAGCAGTTCTTC	CASSMGTSGGENEQFF
TRBV9	-	-	TRBJ2-3	TGTGCCAGCAGCGTAGCCCCAACCGTCACAGATACGCAGTATTTT	CASSVAPTVTDTQYF
TRBV10-3	TRBD1	-	TRBJ2-6	TGTGCCACTTCGGACAGGCAGCGCTCTGGGGCCAACGTCCTGACTTTC	CATSDRQRSGANVLTF